This passage covers 18 T cell receptor beta chains from one sample sequenced in a study of T cell responses to AZD1222 COVID-19 vaccine. Repertoires were generated with immunoSEQ multiplex PCR, while TCRdb's copy carries only in-frame clones and drops some. There are 150,000 to 200,000 clones in the sample; 80% to 90% occur only once, and 11% lies in the top ten. The sample consisted of peripheral blood, taken 28 days after the second AZD1222 dose. The source is an adult who received the AZD1222 COVID-19 vaccine.

The V and J genes are TRBV14 and TRBJ2-2; D is ambiguous. There are 17 residues in the CDR3. The ends were cut back, 4 bases at V and 2 bases at J, with 17 bases in the middle. Germline assignment: CDR1 SGHDN and CDR2 FVKESK. The DNA for the CDR3 is TGTGCCAGCAGCCCCGGTCTCCGTGGGAAAAACACCGGGGAGCTGTTTTTT. As protein: CASSPGLRGKNTGELFF.

The V call is TRBV7-9, the J call TRBJ1-5; D ambiguous. Looked up from germline, CDR1 is SEHNR and CDR2 is FQNEAQ (reference sequence). V lost 0 bases to trimming and J lost 4 bases, with 13 bases between them. The CDR3 covers 16 residues. The CDR3 reads CASSLARGAGNQPQHF. CDR3 nucleotide sequence: TGTGCCAGCAGCTTAGCCCGAGGCGCTGGGAATCAGCCCCAGCATTTT.

The genes are TRBV6-5 and TRBJ1-1, with D uncertain. The CDR3 runs 11 residues. V was cut by 2 bases and J by 6 bases, with 4 bases left in between. The germline CDR1 and CDR2 sequences are MNHEY and SVGAGI. Here the CDR3 reads CASSYKAEAFF. Written as DNA, the CDR3 is TGTGCCAGCAGTTACAAGGCTGAAGCTTTCTTT.

This clone was detected only once. The chain combines TRBV7-2 with TRBJ1-4; D possibly corresponds to TRBD1 (5 bases). Germline-derived CDR1 and CDR2 are SGHTA and FQGNSA. This CDR3 contains 15 residues. V lost 5 bases to trimming and J lost 5 bases, with 15 bases between them. The CDR3 coding sequence is TGTGCCAGCAGCCGTGCTCTGGGGGGAAATGAAAAACTGTTTTTT. It is translated as CASSRALGGNEKLFF.

The chain recombines TRBV18 with TRBJ2-7; 12 bases fit TRBD2. This CDR3 region has 14 residues. Losses at the gene ends were 7 bases for V and 4 bases for J; bases not matched to a gene: 5. Germline CDR1 and CDR2: KGHSH and LQKENI. CDR3 sequence: CASCSSGGAYEQYF. The CDR3 DNA sequence: TGTGCCAGCTGCTCTAGCGGGGGGGCTTACGAGCAGTACTTC.

V gene TRBV30 combines with J gene TRBJ2-5; 10 bases are shared with TRBD2. CDR3 length: 16 amino acids. Germline CDR1 GTSNPN, CDR2 SVGIG (reference sequence). Trimming took 3 bases from V and 3 from J; bases not matched to a gene: 10. The CDR3 sequence is CAWRIAGGRPKETQYF. In DNA form, the CDR3 reads TGTGCCTGGAGGATAGCGGGGGGACGCCCAAAAGAGACCCAGTACTTC.

This chain links TRBV7-2 with TRBJ1-3, with D possibly TRBD1 on 5 matching bases. CDR3 size: 15 residues. V was clipped by 8 bases and J by 4 bases, with 18 bases between them. Germline CDR1 reads SGHTA; CDR2 reads FQGNSA. As DNA, the CDR3 is TGTGCCAGCGGACACGCGAGGGCCGGGGGAAACACCATATATTTT. It is translated as CASGHARAGGNTIYF.

The CDR3 here is CASSLTGVRTDTQYF. The DNA for the CDR3 is TGTGCCAGCAGCTTAACGGGAGTAAGAACAGATACGCAGTATTTT. This sequence joins TRBV11-1 and TRBJ2-3, with D perhaps matching TRBD2 (6 bases). This CDR3 spans 15 amino acids. Germline loops: CDR1 SGHAT, CDR2 FQDESV (reference sequence). V dropped 2 bases and J dropped 3 bases, with 12 bases sitting between them. Supplemented by reference TRBV11-1 and TRBJ2-3, the full variable domain reads EAEVAQSPRYKITEKSQAVAFWCDPISGHATLYWYRQILGQGPELLVQFQDESVVDDSQLPKDRFSAERLKGVDSTLKIQPAELGDSAMYLCASSLTGVRTDTQYFGPGTRLTVL.

V usage is TRBV12-3 or TRBV12-4 and J usage is TRBJ1-2; no firm D call. The V gene lost 2 bases and the J gene lost 4 bases, with 8 bases spanning the gap. The length of the CDR3 is 13 residues. CDR3 region: CASSLWETYGYTF. The CDR3 DNA follows: TGTGCCAGCAGTTTATGGGAGACCTATGGCTACACCTTC.

The chain joins TRBV27 to TRBJ2-1; the match to TRBD1 covers 8 bases. Germline CDR1 and CDR2: MNHEY and SMNVEV (reference sequence). J gave up 5 bases and V 5 bases, and 8 bases lay outside the gene matches. The CDR3 runs to 15 residues. The CDR3 region is CASSTPGTGHNEQFF. Written as DNA, the CDR3 is TGTGCCAGCAGTACCCCCGGGACAGGCCACAATGAGCAGTTCTTC.

The genes are TRBV3-1 (or the pseudogene TRBV3-2) and TRBJ2-7; the D gene could be TRBD1 or TRBD2 (5 bases each). Germline CDR1 is LGHDT and CDR2 is YNNKEL (reference sequence). The V and J ends lost 4 bases and 3 bases respectively, with 13 bases between them. The CDR3 loop spans 14 amino acids. The CDR3 loop is CASSLGGGNYEQYF. The DNA for the CDR3 is TGTGCCAGCAGCCTTGGTGGGGGAAACTACGAGCAGTACTTC.

The chain employs TRBV19 and TRBJ2-5; TRBD1 matches 7 bases. This CDR3 has 13 amino acids. V shed 7 bases, J shed 3 bases, and the junction held 5 bases outside the gene matches. The germline gives CDR1 LNHDA, CDR2 SQIVND (reference sequence). The DNA of the CDR3 is TGTGCCAGTAACAGGGGTATTGAAGAGACCCAGTACTTC. As protein: CASNRGIEETQYF.

The V and J genes are TRBV7-2 and TRBJ2-1; 10 bases map to TRBD2. The V gene's germline CDR1 is SGHTA and CDR2 FQGNSA. The CDR3 extends over 15 amino acids. Trimming took 5 bases from V and 2 from J; bases not matched to a gene: 3. DNA of the CDR3: TGTGCCAGCAGCCTCAGCGGGGGGGCCTACAATGAGCAGTTCTTC. Amino acids: CASSLSGGAYNEQFF.

The rearrangement uses TRBV19 and TRBJ2-6; D gene unclear. Germline CDR1 reads LNHDA; CDR2 reads SQIVND (reference sequence). The CDR3 has 12 residues. V was cut by 11 bases and J by 0 bases, with 5 bases left in between. CDR3 amino acids: CAAASGANVLTF. CDR3 nucleotide sequence: TGTGCCGCCGCCTCTGGGGCCAACGTCCTGACTTTC.

The V gene is TRBV5-1, the J gene TRBJ2-3; D might be TRBD1 or TRBD2, each matching 5 bases. Trimming removed 3 bases at V and 4 bases at J, with 15 bases between. CDR1 and CDR2 from the germline V gene are SGHRS and YFSETQ. The CDR3 spans 15 residues. CDR3 sequence reads: CASSSGTRGADTQYF. Written as DNA, the CDR3 is TGCGCCAGCAGCTCCGGGACCCGCGGCGCAGATACGCAGTATTTT.

The chain joins TRBV28 to TRBJ2-7; the D is unclear. In germline, CDR1 is MDHEN, CDR2 SYDVKM. This CDR3 has 12 residues. V lost 6 bases and J 3 bases, leaving 9 bases between the germline ends. CDR3 sequence (DNA): TGTGCCAGCAGCCTGACCTTCTACGAGCAGTACTTC. Protein: CASSLTFYEQYF.

This chain connects TRBV5-6 to TRBJ2-3, with 11 positions matching TRBD2. Trimming cost V 0 bases and J 0 bases; bases outside gene matches: 0. The CDR3 covers 16 residues. CDR1 and CDR2 from the germline V gene are SGHDT and YYEEEE. CDR3 sequence: CASSLGLAGSTDTQYF. Here the CDR3 DNA reads TGTGCCAGCAGCTTGGGACTAGCGGGGAGCACAGATACGCAGTATTTT.

The chain combines TRBV7-2 with TRBJ1-4; TRBD1 aligns across 9 bases. The CDR3 sequence is 14 residues long. V shed 4 bases and J 8 bases; nucleotides not matched to a gene: 5. Per germline, CDR1 SGHTA and CDR2 FQGNSA. CDR3: CASSSGQGREKLFF. In DNA form, the CDR3 reads TGTGCCAGCAGCTCGGGACAGGGCCGCGAAAAACTGTTTTTT.